This T cell receptor beta chain was recovered during a study of T cell responses to AZD1222 COVID-19 vaccine. Study-wide results and limits: A mostly white British donor set with more females was recruited, and clonal diversity was possibly underestimated. Across spike, vaccine-associated CD4 TCRs were found, dominant at 160-218 and 743-854.

Sequenced by immunoSEQ multiplex PCR; TCRdb stores in-frame clones only, minus some. The sample has roughly 100,000 clones; 92% are singletons. Germline CDR1 SGHTA, CDR2 FQGNSA. The V segment lost 5 bases and the J segment 6 bases; nucleotides outside the gene matches: 13. The CDR3 is 16 residues long. With respect to this clone: Its antigen is not known.

The V gene is TRBV7-2, the J gene TRBJ2-1, with 7 bases fitting TRBD2. The sequenced sample was peripheral blood, obtained on day 0 of AZD1222 vaccination. The receptor comes from an adult in good health. The DNA for the CDR3 is TGTGCCAGCAGCCTATGGGGGGGAAATTCGCCCAATGAGCAGTTCTTC. Protein sequence: CASSLWGGNSPNEQFF.